The TCR beta chain described here comes from a study of graft-versus-host responses after intestinal transplantation. Study background: Recipients were all induced with anti-thymocyte globulin, then given tacrolimus and steroids for around 3 years. Study outcomes and limitations: Some patients had graft-donor T cell macrochimerism, and their allografts showed high graft-versus-host to host-versus-graft clonal ratios. Early post-transplant HvG declines showed an association with peak circulating GvH clone levels. Investigators detected GvH clones in recipient marrow, with some emerging earlier in ileum or blood.

Repertoires were generated with immunoSEQ multiplex PCR, while TCRdb's copy carries only in-frame clones and drops some. The repertoire has about 59,000 clones, 94% of them found once; the top ten carry about 0.4%. Details on this clone: As yet, its antigen is unknown.

In germline, CDR1 is SQVTM, CDR2 ANQGSEA. Deletions cut 7 bases from V and 3 bases from J, with 9 bases between. CDR3 length: 11 residues. The chain is built from TRBV29-1 and TRBJ1-2; D remains ambiguous. The TCR comes from a human donor who was the organ donor for an intestinal transplant. The sequencing here drew on unstimulated CD4+ T cells sorted from spleen or lymph node cells, taken before transplant. The DNA for the CDR3 is TGCAGCGACGGGCCAGACTATGGCTACACCTTC. This sequence encodes CSDGPDYGYTF.